Sequencing of this T cell receptor beta chain was carried out in a study of blood T cell repertoires in COVID-19 (dated by TCRdb to 2018 to 2020). The study in broad terms: The collaborator samples originated in the United States, Italy and Spain and spanned the acute and convalescent phases of COVID-19. The repertoires were made available in a free public database intended to serve as a resource for research on the immune response to SARS-CoV-2. Subjects who had been exposed to COVID-19, were actively infected with it, or had recovered from it provided the deeply sampled blood TCRbeta repertoires that made up the dataset. Where available, HLA class I and class II types were taken from metadata supplied by the sample provider and were not determined by assay-based typing. Samples came from the ongoing ImmuneRACE study (first 160 participants) plus 1,254 subjects from 6 global collaborators. The material from the prospective study consisted of cDNA or gDNA derived from T cells, B-cell-depleted T cells, or PBMCs. A de-identified subject ID, COVID-19 status, age in years and sex were almost always included in the sample metadata. Points the paper makes about the study in general: Clinical and demographic metadata were provided uncurated, with the amount varying by source and participant.

The immunoSEQ Assay, a bias-controlled multiplex PCR, was used to amplify TCRbeta CDR3 regions from genomic DNA. On the authors' methods: Within the assay, amplification of reference gene primers was used to estimate how many nucleated cells each sample contained. To quantify the absolute abundance of each unique TCRbeta CDR3 rearrangement, sequence reads were collapsed and filtered. For each sample, productive Simpson clonality was calculated as the square root of Simpson's diversity index across productive rearrangements. The table was pulled from immuneACCESS by TCRdb, which kept in-frame rearrangements only. Such tables lose some clones; where checked, under half of the loss comes from unresolved V genes, and the rest has no known cause. V and J calls and clone size follow that table, whereas D and trimming were derived from the DNA. The sample records approximately 230,000 clones, 80% to 90% of which are singletons. The ten largest account for over 1.5% of the sample.

Enrolling through a virtual design, the prospective study's participants ranged in age from roughly 18 to 90 years and lived across some 22 United States geographic areas. To assign participants to cohorts, the prospective study relied on clinical history that participants themselves reported in a screening survey and a study questionnaire. Recovered participants in ImmuneRACE Cohort 3 were defined by two consecutive negative NP/OP PCR tests, clearance by a healthcare professional, or resolution of symptoms. In the prospective study, whole blood, serum and a nasopharyngeal or oropharyngeal swab were collected from each participant by mobile phlebotomists. Participants in the prospective study had the option to provide additional blood draws and questionnaires over a 2-month period. Before DNA extraction, prospective study blood samples were shipped either frozen or at room temperature. The CDR1 and CDR2 encoded by the germline V gene are MNHEY and SVGAGI. Germline trimming amounts to 6 bases on V and 7 bases on J, with 4 as the count of junction bases outside the gene matches. The CDR3 spans 13 residues, from the cysteine through the phenylalanine. CDR3 DNA only is kept here, 39 bases in frame from base 1.

With respect to this clone: What antigen it recognizes has not been identified. No qualities accompany the bases; no much larger clone lies one base away.

Sequenced input: PBMCs or T cells enriched from blood (not recorded which). This chain joins TRBV6-5 to TRBJ1-5; TRBD1 fits 9 bases in the junction. The TCR was taken from a man aged 40-49 years who had recovered from COVID-19. The CDR3 corresponds to CASSRTGEQPQHF. The DNA is as follows: TGTGCCAGCAGCCGGACAGGGGAGCAGCCCCAGCATTTT.